The sequence of this T cell receptor beta chain was determined in a study of shared T cell receptors in the human thymus. This clone was counted only a few times. Clones were read by immunoSEQ multiplex PCR, and TCRdb kept only the in-frame ones, dropping some. The sample carries around 340,000 clones, roughly 94% recorded once. The specimen was thymocytes. The receptor comes from a human donor.

The CDR3 DNA is TGCGCCAGCAGCTTAACCAACACTGAAGCTTTCTTT. Amino acid sequence: CASSLTNTEAFF. The chain joins TRBV5-1 to TRBJ1-1; no firm D call. The CDR3 extends over 12 amino acids. V dropped 2 bases and J dropped 2 bases, with 4 bases sitting between them. Germline loops: CDR1 SGHRS, CDR2 YFSETQ.